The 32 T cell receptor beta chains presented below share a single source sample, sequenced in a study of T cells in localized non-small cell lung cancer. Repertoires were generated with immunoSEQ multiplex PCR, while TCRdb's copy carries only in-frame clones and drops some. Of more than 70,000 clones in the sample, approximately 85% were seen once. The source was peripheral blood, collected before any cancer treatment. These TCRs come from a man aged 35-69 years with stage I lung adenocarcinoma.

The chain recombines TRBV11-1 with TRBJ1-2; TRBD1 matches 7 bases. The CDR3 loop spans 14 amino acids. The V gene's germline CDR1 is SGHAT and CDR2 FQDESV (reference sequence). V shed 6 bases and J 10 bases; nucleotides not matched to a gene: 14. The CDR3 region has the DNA TGTGCCAGCAGAAGTGGGGGACAGTCCGGGTCCTACACCTTC. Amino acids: CASRSGGQSGSYTF.

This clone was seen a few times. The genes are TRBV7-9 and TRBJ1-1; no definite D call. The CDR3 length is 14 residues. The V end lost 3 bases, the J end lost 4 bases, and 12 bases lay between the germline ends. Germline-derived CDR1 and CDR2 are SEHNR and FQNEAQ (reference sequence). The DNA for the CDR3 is TGTGCCAGCAGCTTTCCAGGAGCGGGCACTGAAGCTTTCTTT. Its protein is CASSFPGAGTEAFF.

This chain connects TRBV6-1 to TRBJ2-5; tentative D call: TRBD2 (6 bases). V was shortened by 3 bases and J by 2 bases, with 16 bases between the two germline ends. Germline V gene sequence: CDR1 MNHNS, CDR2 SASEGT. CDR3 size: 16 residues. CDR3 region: CASSDTVARDQETQYF. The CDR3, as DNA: TGTGCCAGCAGTGATACAGTCGCGCGGGATCAAGAGACCCAGTACTTC.

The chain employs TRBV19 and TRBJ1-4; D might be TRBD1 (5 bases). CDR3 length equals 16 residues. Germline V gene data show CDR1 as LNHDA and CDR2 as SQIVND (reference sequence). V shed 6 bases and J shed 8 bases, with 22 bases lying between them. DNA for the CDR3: TGTGCCAGTAGCAGAGCCCTCCGGACGGGGGGGGAAAAACTGTTTTTT. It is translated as CASSRALRTGGEKLFF. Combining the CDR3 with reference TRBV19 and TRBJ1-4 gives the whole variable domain DGGITQSPKYLFRKEGQNVTLSCEQNLNHDAMYWYRQDPGQGLRLIYYSQIVNDFQKGDIAEGYSVSREKKESFPLTVTSAQKNPTAFYLCASSRALRTGGEKLFFGSGTQLSVL.

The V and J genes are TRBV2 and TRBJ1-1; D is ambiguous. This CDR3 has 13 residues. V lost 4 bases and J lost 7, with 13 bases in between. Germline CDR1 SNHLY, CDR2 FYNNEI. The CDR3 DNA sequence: TGTGCCAGCAGTGGAGAGGGTGTCGGTGAAGCTTTCTTT. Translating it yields CASSGEGVGEAFF.

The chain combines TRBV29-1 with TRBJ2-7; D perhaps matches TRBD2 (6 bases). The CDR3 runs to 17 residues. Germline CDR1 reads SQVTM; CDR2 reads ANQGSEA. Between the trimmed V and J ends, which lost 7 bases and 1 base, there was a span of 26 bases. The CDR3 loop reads CSARGPVVGTESYEQYF. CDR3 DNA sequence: TGCAGCGCCCGGGGCCCCGTGGTTGGGACTGAGTCCTACGAGCAGTACTTC.

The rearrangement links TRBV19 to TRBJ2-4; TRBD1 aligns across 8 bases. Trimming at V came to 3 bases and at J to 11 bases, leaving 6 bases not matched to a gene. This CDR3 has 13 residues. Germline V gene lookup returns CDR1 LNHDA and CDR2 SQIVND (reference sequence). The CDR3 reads CASSMGTGGLQYF. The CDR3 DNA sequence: TGTGCCAGTAGTATGGGGACAGGCGGACTTCAGTACTTC.

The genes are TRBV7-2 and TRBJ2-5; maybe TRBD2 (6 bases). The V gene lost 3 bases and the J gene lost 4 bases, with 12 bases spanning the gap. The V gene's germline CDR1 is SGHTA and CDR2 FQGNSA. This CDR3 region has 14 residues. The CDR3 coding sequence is TGTGCCAGCAGCTTCAACCAGGGACTAGAGACCCAGTACTTC. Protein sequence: CASSFNQGLETQYF.

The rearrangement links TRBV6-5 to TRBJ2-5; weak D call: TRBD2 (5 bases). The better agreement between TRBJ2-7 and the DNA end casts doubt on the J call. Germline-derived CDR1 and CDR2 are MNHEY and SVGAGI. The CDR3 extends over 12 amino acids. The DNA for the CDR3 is TGTGCCAGCCGGGATTTCCTCTACGAGCAGTACTTC. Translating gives CASRDFLYEQYF.

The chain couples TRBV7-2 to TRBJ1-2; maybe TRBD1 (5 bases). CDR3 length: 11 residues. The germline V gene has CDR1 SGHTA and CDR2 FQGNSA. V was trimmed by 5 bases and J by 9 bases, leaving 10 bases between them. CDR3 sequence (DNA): TGTGCCAGCAGCCATAAGGGGAGCTACACCTTC. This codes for CASSHKGSYTF.

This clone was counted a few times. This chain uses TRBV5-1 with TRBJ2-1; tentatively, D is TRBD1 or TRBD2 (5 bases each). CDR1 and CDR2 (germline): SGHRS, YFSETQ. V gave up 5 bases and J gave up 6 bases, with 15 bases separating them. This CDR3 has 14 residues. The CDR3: CASSRPGPSNEQFF. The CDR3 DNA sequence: TGCGCCAGCAGTAGGCCGGGACCATCCAATGAGCAGTTCTTC.

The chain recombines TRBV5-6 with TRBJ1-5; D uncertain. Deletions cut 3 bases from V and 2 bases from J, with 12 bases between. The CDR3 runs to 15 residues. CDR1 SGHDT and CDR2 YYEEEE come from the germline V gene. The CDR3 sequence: CASSSTGRGNQPQHF. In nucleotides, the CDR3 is TGTGCCAGCAGCTCGACTGGCCGGGGCAATCAGCCCCAGCATTTT.

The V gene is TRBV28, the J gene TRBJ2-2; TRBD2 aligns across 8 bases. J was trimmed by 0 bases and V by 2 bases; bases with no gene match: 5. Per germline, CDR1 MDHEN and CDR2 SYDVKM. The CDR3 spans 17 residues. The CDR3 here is CASSLTAGETNTGELFF. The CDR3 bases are TGTGCCAGCAGTTTAACAGCGGGAGAGACGAACACCGGGGAGCTGTTTTTT.

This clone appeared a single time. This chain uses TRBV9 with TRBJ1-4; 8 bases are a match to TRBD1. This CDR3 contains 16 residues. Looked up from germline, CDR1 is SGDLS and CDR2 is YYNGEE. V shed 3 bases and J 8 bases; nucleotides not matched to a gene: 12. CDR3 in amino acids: CASSAYPPGQDEKLFF. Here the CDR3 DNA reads TGTGCCAGCAGCGCTTACCCCCCGGGACAGGACGAAAAACTGTTTTTT.

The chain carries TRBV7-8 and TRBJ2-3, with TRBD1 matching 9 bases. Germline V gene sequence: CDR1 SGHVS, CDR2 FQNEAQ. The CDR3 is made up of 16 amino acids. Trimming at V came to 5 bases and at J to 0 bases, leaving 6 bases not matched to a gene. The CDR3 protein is CASSARDRESTDTQYF. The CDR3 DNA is TGTGCCAGCAGCGCCCGGGACAGGGAAAGCACAGATACGCAGTATTTT.

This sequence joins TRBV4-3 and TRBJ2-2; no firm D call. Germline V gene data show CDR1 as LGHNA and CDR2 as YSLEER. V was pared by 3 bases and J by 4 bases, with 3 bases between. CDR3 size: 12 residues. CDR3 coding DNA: TGCGCCAGCAGCCAGGGCACCGGGGAGCTGTTTTTT. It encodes CASSQGTGELFF.

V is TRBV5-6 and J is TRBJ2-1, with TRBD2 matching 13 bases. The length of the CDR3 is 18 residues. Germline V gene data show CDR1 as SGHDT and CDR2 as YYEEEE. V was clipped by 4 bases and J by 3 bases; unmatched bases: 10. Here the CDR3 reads CASSPGLAGNLLYNEQFF. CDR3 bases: TGTGCCAGCAGCCCGGGACTAGCGGGAAATCTTCTCTACAATGAGCAGTTCTTC.

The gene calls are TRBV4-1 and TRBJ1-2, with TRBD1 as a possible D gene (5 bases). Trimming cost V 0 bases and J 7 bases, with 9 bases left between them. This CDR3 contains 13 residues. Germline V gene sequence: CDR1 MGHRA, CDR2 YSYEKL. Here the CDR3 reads CASSQETGAGYTF. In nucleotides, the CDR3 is TGCGCCAGCAGCCAAGAGACCGGGGCTGGCTACACCTTC.

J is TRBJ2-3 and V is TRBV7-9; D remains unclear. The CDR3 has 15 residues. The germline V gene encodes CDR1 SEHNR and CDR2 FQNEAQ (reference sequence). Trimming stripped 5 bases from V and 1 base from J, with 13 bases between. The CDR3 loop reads CASSDVALGTDTQYF. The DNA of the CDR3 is TGTGCCAGCAGCGACGTGGCCCTCGGCACAGATACGCAGTATTTT.

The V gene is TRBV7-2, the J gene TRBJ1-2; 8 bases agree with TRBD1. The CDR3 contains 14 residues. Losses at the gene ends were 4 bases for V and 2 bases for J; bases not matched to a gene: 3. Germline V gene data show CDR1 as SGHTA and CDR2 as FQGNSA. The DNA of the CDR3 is TGTGCCAGCAGCTCTGACAGGGGAAACTATGGCTACACCTTC. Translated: CASSSDRGNYGYTF.

The CDR3 region is CASSSRDSHTGELFF. The CDR3 DNA sequence: TGTGCCAGCAGCTCCCGGGACTCGCACACCGGGGAGCTGTTTTTT. The chain uses TRBV5-4 and TRBJ2-2; TRBD2 might be the D (6 bases). Between the trimmed V and J ends, which lost 3 bases and 3 bases, there was a span of 12 bases. CDR3 length: 15 amino acids. The germline gives CDR1 SGHNT, CDR2 YYREEE (reference sequence).

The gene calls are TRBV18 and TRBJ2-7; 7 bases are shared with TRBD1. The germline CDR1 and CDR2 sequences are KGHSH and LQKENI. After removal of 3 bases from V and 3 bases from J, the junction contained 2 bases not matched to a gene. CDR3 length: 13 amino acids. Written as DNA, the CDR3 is TGTGCCAGCTCACCCTCAGGGGGCTACGAGCAGTACTTC. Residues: CASSPSGGYEQYF.

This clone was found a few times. CDR3 nucleotide sequence: TGTGCCAGTAGTATAGGGACAGCGAACACTGAAGCTTTCTTT. Translating it yields CASSIGTANTEAFF. The V and J genes are TRBV19 and TRBJ1-1, with D perhaps TRBD1 (6 bases). The V end lost 1 base, the J end lost 1 base, and 7 bases lay between the germline ends. This CDR3 is 14 amino acids long. The germline CDR1 and CDR2 sequences are LNHDA and SQIVND (reference sequence).

This CDR3 is CASSLGGGPGELFF. The CDR3 nucleotides are TGTGCCAGCAGCTTAGGAGGGGGTCCCGGGGAGCTGTTTTTT. This sequence joins TRBV7-9 and TRBJ2-2, with a possible D match to TRBD1 (6 bases). V dropped 1 base and J dropped 6 bases, with 9 bases sitting between them. The germline V gene encodes CDR1 SEHNR and CDR2 FQNEAQ (reference sequence). The CDR3 length is 14 residues.

The CDR3 loop is CASSPGLAYYEQYF. As DNA, the CDR3 is TGCGCCAGCAGCCCGGGACTAGCGTACTACGAGCAGTACTTC. The rearrangement joins TRBV5-1 to TRBJ2-7; 10 nucleotides agree with TRBD2. In germline, CDR1 is SGHRS, CDR2 YFSETQ. This CDR3 has 14 amino acids. V lost 4 bases and J lost 3; bases outside the gene matches: 4.

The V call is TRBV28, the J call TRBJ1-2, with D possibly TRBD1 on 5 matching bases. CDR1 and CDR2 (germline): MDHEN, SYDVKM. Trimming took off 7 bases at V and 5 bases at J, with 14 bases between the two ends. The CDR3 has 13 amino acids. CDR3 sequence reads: CASTPRQTYGYTF. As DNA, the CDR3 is TGTGCCAGCACCCCGCGACAGACTTATGGCTACACCTTC.

The CDR3 DNA sequence: TGTGCCAGCAGCTCCCGGCGACCCACTGCGGTGGGAAAAGAGACCCAGTACTTC. Translating gives CASSSRRPTAVGKETQYF. The chain carries TRBV11-2 and TRBJ2-5; D gene unclear. The V end lost 4 bases, the J end lost 3 bases, and 24 bases lay between the germline ends. CDR1 and CDR2 (germline): SGHAT, FQNNGV. The CDR3 has 18 residues.

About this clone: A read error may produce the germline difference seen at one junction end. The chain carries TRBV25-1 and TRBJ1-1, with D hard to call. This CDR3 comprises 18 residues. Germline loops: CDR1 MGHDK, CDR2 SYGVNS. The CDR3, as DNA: TGTGCCAGCAGTCAACGGGAGTACGGTTGGGCGAGGAACGCTGAAGCTTTCTTT. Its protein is CASSQREYGWARNAEAFF. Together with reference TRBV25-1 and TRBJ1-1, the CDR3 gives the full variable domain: EADIYQTPRYLVIGTGKKITLECSQTMGHDKMYWYQQDPGMELHLIHYSYGVNSTEKGDLSSESTVSRIRTEHFPLTLESARPSHTSQYLCASSQREYGWARNAEAFFGQGTRLTVV.

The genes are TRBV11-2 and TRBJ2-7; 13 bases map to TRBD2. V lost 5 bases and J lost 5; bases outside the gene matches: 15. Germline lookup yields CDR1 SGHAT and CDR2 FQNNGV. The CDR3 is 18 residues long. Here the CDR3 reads CASSRLQLAGGPVHEQYF. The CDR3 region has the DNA TGTGCCAGCAGCCGGCTTCAACTAGCGGGAGGGCCGGTCCACGAGCAGTACTTC.

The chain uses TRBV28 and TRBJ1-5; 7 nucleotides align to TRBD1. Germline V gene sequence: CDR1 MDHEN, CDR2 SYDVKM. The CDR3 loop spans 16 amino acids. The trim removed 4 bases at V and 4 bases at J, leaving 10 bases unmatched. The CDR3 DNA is TGTGCCAGCAGTTCCCTGACAGGGCCTAGTAATCAGCCCCAGCATTTT. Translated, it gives CASSSLTGPSNQPQHF.

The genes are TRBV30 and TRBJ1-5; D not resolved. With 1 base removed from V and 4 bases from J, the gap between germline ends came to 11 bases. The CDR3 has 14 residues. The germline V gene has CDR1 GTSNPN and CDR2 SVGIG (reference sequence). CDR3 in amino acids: CAWSEGKANQPQHF. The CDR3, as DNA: TGTGCCTGGAGTGAAGGGAAAGCGAATCAGCCCCAGCATTTT.

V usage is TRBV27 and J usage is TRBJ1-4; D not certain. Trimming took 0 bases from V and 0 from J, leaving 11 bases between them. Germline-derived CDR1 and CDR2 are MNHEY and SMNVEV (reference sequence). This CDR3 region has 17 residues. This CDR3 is CASSLSAGGATNEKLFF. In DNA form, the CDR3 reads TGTGCCAGCAGTTTATCGGCAGGCGGAGCAACTAATGAAAAACTGTTTTTT.